One sample yielded the 25 T cell receptor beta chains listed below, sequenced in a study of molecular identifiers for immune sequencing clone quantification. Each CDR3 protein gets one entry after TCRdb re-called the PCR reads with MiXCR. Among some 680,000 distinct CDR3 sequences listed, less than 30% were seen once. The source material was naive CD8+ T cells from blood, with Jurkat cell RNA spiked in. Described subset: FACS-sorted CD8+CD4-CCR7+CD45RA+ naive T cells. These receptors originate from a human donor in good health. Some libraries in this study had Jurkat cell RNA spiked in.

This clonotype has ten or more counts. J is TRBJ2-7 and V is TRBV6-2 or TRBV6-3; D may be TRBD1 (5 bases). The CDR3 extends over 13 amino acids. With 2 bases removed from V and 6 bases from J, the gap between germline ends came to 11 bases. In germline, CDR1 is MNHEY, CDR2 SVGEGT. The CDR3 DNA reads as TGTGCCAGCAGTTACGGGGCAGGGTCCGAGCAGTACTTC. Translation gives CASSYGAGSEQYF.

Turning to this clonotype: Possible read error: a much larger clone is one base away. The rearrangement links TRBV29-1 to TRBJ1-6; 7 positions match TRBD1. Germline V gene sequence: CDR1 SQVTM, CDR2 ANQGSEA. The CDR3 has 13 residues. The CDR3 nucleotides read TGCAGCGTTGCTGACAGGGCGAATTCACCCATCCACTTT. Its translation: CSVADRANSPIHF.

The V and J genes are TRBV5-1 and TRBJ2-1, with 12 bases aligning to TRBD2. Trimming cost V 1 base and J 3 bases; bases outside gene matches: 8. CDR3 length equals 18 residues. Looked up from germline, CDR1 is SGHRS and CDR2 is YFSETQ. The CDR3 here is CASSLTTSGGQLYNEQFF. Here the CDR3 DNA reads TGCGCCAGCAGCTTGACGACTAGCGGGGGCCAACTCTACAATGAGCAGTTCTTC.

The V gene is TRBV9, the J gene TRBJ2-2; D might be TRBD1 (8 bases). Germline loops: CDR1 SGDLS, CDR2 YYNGEE. With 6 bases removed from V and 7 bases from J, the gap between germline ends came to 25 bases. The CDR3 is made up of 17 amino acids. This CDR3 is CASTGGQVSGGDGELFF. Written as DNA, the CDR3 is TGTGCCAGCACGGGGGGACAGGTATCGGGCGGGGACGGGGAGCTGTTTTTT.

This chain joins TRBV11-2 and TRBJ2-5, with no clear D. V dropped 5 bases and J dropped 2 bases, with 15 bases sitting between them. This CDR3 is built from 15 residues. Germline assignment: CDR1 SGHAT and CDR2 FQNNGV. CDR3: CASSGSGWIQETQYF. The DNA for the CDR3 is TGTGCCAGCAGCGGTAGTGGGTGGATTCAAGAGACCCAGTACTTC.

Concerning this clonotype: A much larger clone is a single base away; this may be a read error. The V call is TRBV5-3, the J call TRBJ1-4; TRBD1 agrees at 7 bases. TRBV5-3 is classed as an ORF, of uncertain function. The length of the CDR3 is 15 residues. CDR3 coding DNA: TGTGCCAGCAGCTCTATAGGGGGCGGTAATGAAAAACTGTTTTTT. It translates to CASSSIGGGNEKLFF.

This clonotype was seen repeatedly, ten times or more. This chain joins TRBV5-4 and TRBJ2-7, with unresolved D. V lost 3 bases and J lost 4, with 11 bases in between. Germline assignment: CDR1 SGHNT and CDR2 YYREEE (reference sequence). CDR3 length: 13 residues. CDR3 DNA sequence: TGTGCCAGCAGCTCGGTACCCTCTTACGAGCAGTACTTC. Amino acids: CASSSVPSYEQYF.

This clonotype has a count of ten or more. The V gene is TRBV6-6, the J gene TRBJ1-1, with TRBD1 matching over 7 bases. The V gene end was trimmed by 2 bases and the J gene end by 7 bases; junction bases not matched to a gene: 1. Per the germline V gene, CDR1 is MNHNY and CDR2 is SVGAGI (reference sequence). The CDR3 covers 12 residues. The CDR3 DNA reads TGTGCCAGCAGTTACGGGGACAGTGAAGCTTTCTTT. Translated: CASSYGDSEAFF.

This clonotype turned up a few times. The gene calls are TRBV29-1 and TRBJ2-5; D remains ambiguous. This CDR3 spans 12 amino acids. Trimming cost V 4 bases and J 4 bases, with 10 bases left between them. CDR1 is SQVTM and CDR2 is ANQGSEA in the germline V gene. CDR3 sequence reads: CSVVGSGETQYF. CDR3 in DNA: TGCAGCGTTGTGGGGTCGGGAGAGACCCAGTACTTC.

This clonotype has ten or more counts. The gene calls are TRBV5-1 and TRBJ2-5, with TRBD1 matching over 10 bases. CDR1 is SGHRS, CDR2 YFSETQ, per germline. CDR3 length equals 17 residues. After removal of 3 bases from V and 5 bases from J, the junction contained 13 bases not matched to a gene. CDR3 loop: CASSYRDRQGAGETQYF. The CDR3 DNA reads TGCGCCAGCAGCTACCGAGACCGACAGGGGGCCGGCGAGACCCAGTACTTC.

Note on this clonotype: This could be a read error, since a much larger clone is one nucleotide away. V gene TRBV19 combines with J gene TRBJ2-1; D unclear. This CDR3 region has 15 residues. Germline values: CDR1 LNHDA, CDR2 SQIVND (reference sequence). CDR3 loop: CGSNRARNSYNEQFF. As DNA, the CDR3 is TGTGGCAGTAACCGCGCCCGTAACTCCTACAATGAGCAGTTCTTC.

This clonotype was seen repeatedly, ten times or more. J is TRBJ2-3 and V is TRBV7-8, with D unresolved. Germline V CDR1 and CDR2: SGHVS, FQNEAQ. The V gene lost 5 bases and the J gene lost 1 base, with 16 bases spanning the gap. The CDR3 spans 16 residues. The CDR3 reads CASSGMGNIRTDTQYF. The CDR3 DNA sequence: TGTGCCAGCAGCGGGATGGGGAATATTCGCACAGATACGCAGTATTTT.

This clonotype was seen only a few times. This chain links TRBV4-3 with TRBJ1-4; D unclear. Trimming cost V 4 bases and J 3 bases, with 12 bases left between them. The CDR3 is made up of 15 amino acids. The germline V gene encodes CDR1 LGHNA and CDR2 YSLEER. DNA of the CDR3: TGCGCCAGCAGCCTGGCCGTGGCGGCTAATGAAAAACTGTTTTTT. Residues: CASSLAVAANEKLFF.

The chain recombines TRBV6-5 with TRBJ2-3, with 10 bases aligning to TRBD2. This CDR3 has 15 residues. J was trimmed by 4 bases and V by 2 bases; bases with no gene match: 3. In germline, CDR1 is MNHEY, CDR2 SVGAGI. DNA of the CDR3: TGTGCCAGCAGTTACCTAGCGGGGGCCTCAGATACGCAGTATTTT. The encoded protein is CASSYLAGASDTQYF.

There are a few counts of this clonotype. This chain uses TRBV28 with TRBJ2-7, with D possibly called TRBD1 or TRBD2 (6 bases each). Germline V gene lookup returns CDR1 MDHEN and CDR2 SYDVKM. Trimming pared 6 bases from V and 4 bases from J, leaving 16 bases between. The CDR3 has 14 amino acids. The CDR3, as DNA: TGTGCCAGCAGGGCTTCGGGGGCCTATTACGAGCAGTACTTC. Translating it yields CASRASGAYYEQYF. The full variable domain, its missing parts supplied by reference TRBV28 and TRBJ2-7, is DVKVTQSSRYLVKRTGEKVFLECVQDMDHENMFWYRQDPGLGLRLIYFSYDVKMKEKGDIPEGYSVSREKKERFSLILESASTNQTSMYLCASRASGAYYEQYFGPGTRLTVT.

Concerning this clonotype: With a much larger clone just one base away, this may be a read error. The chain links TRBV12-5 to TRBJ2-7; a possible D gene is TRBD2 (6 bases). This CDR3 region has 14 residues. Germline values: CDR1 LGHNT, CDR2 FRNRAP. The V end was cut by 5 bases, the J end by 6 bases, with 17 bases between. CDR3: CASGAGTSTCEQYF. In DNA, the CDR3 is TGTGCTAGTGGTGCCGGGACTTCCACCTGCGAGCAGTACTTC.

This clonotype was seen ten or more times. This chain joins TRBV7-2 and TRBJ2-3; 9 bases fit TRBD2. The CDR3 extends over 17 amino acids. Per germline, CDR1 SGHTA and CDR2 FQGNSA. V gave up 5 bases and J gave up 3 bases; unmatched junction bases: 12. CDR3 amino acids: CASSDRLQGLATDTQYF. The DNA for the CDR3 is TGTGCCAGCAGCGACAGACTACAGGGACTAGCTACAGATACGCAGTATTTT.

Of note for this clonotype: At one of its ends the junction is not consistent with the germline gene, which may arise from a read error. The chain carries TRBV2 and TRBJ2-1, with D perhaps matching TRBD1 or TRBD2 (5 bases each). CDR3 size: 15 residues. From germline, CDR1 is SNHLY and CDR2 FYNNEI. The chain's CDR3 is CTSSEGDGYYNEQFF. For the CDR3, the DNA is TGTACCAGCAGTGAAGGGGACGGGTACTACAATGAGCAGTTCTTC.

This clonotype was seen repeatedly, ten times or more. The chain has TRBV20-1 and TRBJ2-3, with 16 nucleotides matching TRBD2. This CDR3 has 16 residues. Trimming took 5 bases from V and 2 from J; bases not matched to a gene: 4. Germline-derived CDR1 and CDR2 are DFQATT and SNEGSKA (reference sequence). The CDR3 DNA reads TGCAGTGCTGAGGGACTAGCGGGAGGGCCCACAGATACGCAGTATTTT. It translates to CSAEGLAGGPTDTQYF.

The chain joins TRBV9 to TRBJ2-3, with 13 nucleotides matching TRBD2. CDR1 and CDR2 from the germline V gene are SGDLS and YYNGEE. V lost 3 bases, J lost 2 bases, and 6 bases stayed unmatched. The CDR3 sequence is 17 residues long. The CDR3 bases are TGTGCCAGCAGCGAACAGGGACTAGCGGGAATCACAGATACGCAGTATTTT. Its translation is CASSEQGLAGITDTQYF. The whole variable domain, remainder taken from reference TRBV9 and TRBJ2-3, is DSGVTQTPKHLITATGQRVTLRCSPRSGDLSVYWYQQSLDQGLQFLIQYYNGEERAKGNILERFSAQQFPDLHSELNLSSLELGDSALYFCASSEQGLAGITDTQYFGPGTRLTVL.

This clonotype occurred a few times. This chain joins TRBV6-1 and TRBJ2-3; D might be TRBD2 (6 bases). V was pared by 3 bases and J by 1 base, with 17 bases between. Germline CDR1 is MNHNS and CDR2 is SASEGT. This CDR3 is built from 17 residues. The CDR3 sequence: CASSDGGTLVRTDTQYF. DNA of the CDR3: TGTGCCAGCAGTGATGGGGGGACGCTCGTTCGCACAGATACGCAGTATTTT.

The chain employs TRBV30 and TRBJ2-2, with D possibly matching TRBD2 (5 bases). Trimming removed 4 bases at V and 7 bases at J, with 13 bases between. This CDR3 is 13 amino acids long. From germline, CDR1 is GTSNPN and CDR2 SVGIG (reference sequence). As DNA, the CDR3 is TGTGCCTGGACGGAGGCCCAGGTCGGGGAGCTGTTTTTT. Protein: CAWTEAQVGELFF. The variable domain in full, with the rest retrieved from reference TRBV30 and TRBJ2-2, is SQTIHQWPATLVQPVGSPLSLECTVEGTSNPNLYWYRQAAGRGLQLLFYSVGIGQISSEVPQNLSASRPQDRQFILSSKKLLLSDSGFYLCAWTEAQVGELFFGEGSRLTVL.

This clonotype was counted a few times. The chain has TRBV20-1 and TRBJ1-1; D unresolved. V gave up 5 bases and J gave up 8 bases, with 3 bases separating them. Per germline, CDR1 DFQATT and CDR2 SNEGSKA (reference sequence). The CDR3 runs 8 residues. The CDR3 DNA is TGCAGTGCTGAGGAAGCTTTCTTT. Its protein product is CSAEEAFF.

The gene calls are TRBV4-1 and TRBJ1-1, with 7 bases that match TRBD1. V lost 3 bases and J lost 1; bases outside the gene matches: 5. The CDR3 has 15 residues. Germline V lookup: CDR1 MGHRA, CDR2 YSYEKL. CDR3 sequence reads: CASSHEDRANTEAFF. As DNA, the CDR3 is TGCGCCAGCAGCCATGAAGACAGGGCGAACACTGAAGCTTTCTTT.

This rearrangement joins TRBV6-2 or TRBV6-3 to TRBJ1-2; D is unclear. This CDR3 contains 15 residues. V gave up 6 bases and J gave up 3 bases, with 17 bases separating them. CDR1 is MNHEY and CDR2 is SVGEGT in the germline V gene. CDR3 nucleotides: TGTGCCAGCAGGTTACGGGAGGCAGATTACTATGGCTACACCTTC. This translates into CASRLREADYYGYTF.